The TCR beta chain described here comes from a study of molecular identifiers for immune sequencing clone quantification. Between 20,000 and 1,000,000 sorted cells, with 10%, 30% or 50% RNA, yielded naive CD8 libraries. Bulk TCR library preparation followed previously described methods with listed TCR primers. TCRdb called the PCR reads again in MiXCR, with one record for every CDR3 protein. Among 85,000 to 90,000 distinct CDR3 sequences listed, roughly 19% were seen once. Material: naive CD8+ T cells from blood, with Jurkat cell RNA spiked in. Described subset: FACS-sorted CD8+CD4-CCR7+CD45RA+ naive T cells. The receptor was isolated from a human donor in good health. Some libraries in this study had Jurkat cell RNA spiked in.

The CDR3 bases are TGTGCCAGCGTCACGTCGTCTTCCAGAGCCGTAATTGGAGGAACTGAAGCTTTCTTT. It encodes CASVTSSSRAVIGGTEAFF. The chain has TRBV18 and TRBJ1-1, with unresolved D. Germline CDR1 reads KGHSH; CDR2 reads LQKENI. This CDR3 is built from 19 residues. The V gene lost 8 bases and the J gene lost 5 bases, with 33 bases spanning the gap.